This record covers a single T cell receptor (beta chain). Its antigen is currently unknown. The data were obtained in a study of vaccination and CD4 T cells after COVID-19. About the research overall: Cells were stimulated with overlapping spike peptide pools from SARS-CoV-2, HCoV-NL63, HCoV-OC43 and HCoV-229E.

CDR3 length: 15 residues. Looked up from germline, CDR1 is DFQATT and CDR2 is SNEGSKA (reference sequence). Deletions cut 2 bases from V and 2 bases from J, with 15 bases between. Sequence data for DNA of cultured CD4+ T cells were generated by the Oncomine TCR Beta short-read assay. TCRdb called the PCR reads again in MiXCR, with one record for every CDR3 protein. The repertoire consists of under 8,500 distinct CDR3 sequences, with around 39% occurring once and the leading ten covering roughly a fifth. Treatment defined: roughly ten-day PBMC culture with coronavirus spike peptide pools or control peptides (ViraFEST assay). Unexposed donor CD4+ T cells predated the COVID-19 pandemic, collected 2011-2018. PBMCs, plated at roughly 2 million per well, were grown in the presence of around 10 IU/ml IL-2 and roughly 10 ug/ml peptide pools.

The TCR sequence derives from a human donor in good health. The chain uses TRBV20-1 and TRBJ1-1, with D possibly matching TRBD1 (5 bases). The sequencing input was CD4+ T cells from blood, cultured in vitro. CDR3 in DNA: TGCAGTGCTAGAACTGGGTGGGGGAAAAACACTGAAGCTTTCTTT. Its translation: CSARTGWGKNTEAFF.